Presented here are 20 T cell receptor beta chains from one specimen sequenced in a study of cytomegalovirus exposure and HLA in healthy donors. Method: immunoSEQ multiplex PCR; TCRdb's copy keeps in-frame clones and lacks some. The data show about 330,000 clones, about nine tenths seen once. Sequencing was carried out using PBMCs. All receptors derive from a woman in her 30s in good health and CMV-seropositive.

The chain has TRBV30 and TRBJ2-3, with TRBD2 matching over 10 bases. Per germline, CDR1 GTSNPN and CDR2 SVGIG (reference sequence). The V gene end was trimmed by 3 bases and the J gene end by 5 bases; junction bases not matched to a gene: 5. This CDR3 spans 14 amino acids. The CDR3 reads CAWSLAGAVDTQYF. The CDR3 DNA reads TGTGCCTGGAGCCTAGCGGGAGCGGTAGATACGCAGTATTTT.

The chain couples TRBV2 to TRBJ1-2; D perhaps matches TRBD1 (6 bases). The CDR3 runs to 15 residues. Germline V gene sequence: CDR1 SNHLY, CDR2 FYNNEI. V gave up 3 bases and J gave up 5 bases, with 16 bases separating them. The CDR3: CASSDKGGKGYGYTF. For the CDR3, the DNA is TGTGCCAGCAGTGATAAGGGGGGGAAAGGGTATGGCTACACCTTC. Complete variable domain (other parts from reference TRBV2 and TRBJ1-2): EPEVTQTPSHQVTQMGQEVILRCVPISNHLYFYWYRQILGQKVEFLVSFYNNEISEKSEIFDDQFSVERPDGSNFTLKIRSTKLEDSAMYFCASSDKGGKGYGYTFGSGTRLTVV.

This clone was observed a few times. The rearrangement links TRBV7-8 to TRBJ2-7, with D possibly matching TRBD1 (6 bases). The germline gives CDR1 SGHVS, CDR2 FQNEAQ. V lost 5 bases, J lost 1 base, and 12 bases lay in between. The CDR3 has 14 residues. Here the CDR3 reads CASSLTTGSYEQYF. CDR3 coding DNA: TGTGCCAGCAGCCTCACGACAGGTTCCTACGAGCAGTACTTC.

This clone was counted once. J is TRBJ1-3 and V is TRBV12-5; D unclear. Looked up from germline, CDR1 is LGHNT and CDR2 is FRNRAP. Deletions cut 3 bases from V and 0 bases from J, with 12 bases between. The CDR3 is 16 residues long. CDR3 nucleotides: TGTGCTAGTGGTTTCGGGCAGAGGAGCTCTGGAAACACCATATATTTT. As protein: CASGFGQRSSGNTIYF.

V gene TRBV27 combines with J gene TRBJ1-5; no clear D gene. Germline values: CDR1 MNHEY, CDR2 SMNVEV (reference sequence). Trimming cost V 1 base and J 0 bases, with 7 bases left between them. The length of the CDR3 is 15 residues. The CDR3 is CASSLWAGSNQPQHF. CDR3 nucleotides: TGTGCCAGCAGTTTATGGGCCGGTAGCAATCAGCCCCAGCATTTT.

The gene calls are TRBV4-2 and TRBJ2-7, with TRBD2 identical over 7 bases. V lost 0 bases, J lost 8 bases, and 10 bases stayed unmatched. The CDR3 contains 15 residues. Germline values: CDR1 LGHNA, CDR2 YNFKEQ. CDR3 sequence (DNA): TGTGCCAGCAGCCAAGATTTCGCTAGCGGAGTTCAGCAGTACTTC. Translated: CASSQDFASGVQQYF.

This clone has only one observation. The CDR3 loop is CASNRGVTGESYNEQFF. CDR3 sequence (DNA): TGTGCCTCTAACCGCGGCGTAACAGGGGAATCCTACAATGAGCAGTTCTTC. V and J are TRBV30 and TRBJ2-1; TRBD1 matches at 7 bases. Germline V lookup: CDR1 GTSNPN, CDR2 SVGIG (reference sequence). This CDR3 comprises 17 residues. Trimming at V came to 7 bases and at J to 1 base, leaving 16 bases not matched to a gene.

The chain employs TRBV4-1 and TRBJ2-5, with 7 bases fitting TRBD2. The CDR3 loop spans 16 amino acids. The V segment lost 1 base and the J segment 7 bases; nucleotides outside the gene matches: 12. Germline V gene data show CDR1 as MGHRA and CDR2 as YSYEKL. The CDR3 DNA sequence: TGCGCCAGCAGCCAAGTAGGTAGCGGGCCCGGGGGGACCCAGTACTTC. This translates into CASSQVGSGPGGTQYF.

The CDR3 here is CATSTLAGNNEQFF. As DNA, the CDR3 is TGTGCCACCAGCACACTAGCGGGGAACAATGAGCAGTTCTTC. The chain joins TRBV15 to TRBJ2-1; 10 nucleotides match TRBD2. Germline V lookup: CDR1 LNHNV, CDR2 YYDKDF (reference sequence). After removal of 4 bases from V and 5 bases from J, the junction contained 2 bases not matched to a gene. The CDR3 has 14 residues.

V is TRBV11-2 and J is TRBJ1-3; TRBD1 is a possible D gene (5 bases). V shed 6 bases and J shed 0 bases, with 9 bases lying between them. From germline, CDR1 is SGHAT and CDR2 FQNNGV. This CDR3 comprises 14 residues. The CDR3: CASRPTDSGNTIYF. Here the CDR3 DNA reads TGTGCCAGCAGGCCGACAGACTCTGGAAACACCATATATTTT. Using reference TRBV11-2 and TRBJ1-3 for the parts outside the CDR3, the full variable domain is EAGVAQSPRYKIIEKRQSVAFWCNPISGHATLYWYQQILGQGPKLLIQFQNNGVVDDSQLPKDRFSAERLKGVDSTLKIQPAKLEDSAVYLCASRPTDSGNTIYFGEGSWLTVV.

The CDR3 region is CASTRNLNTEAFF. The CDR3 DNA reads TGTGCCAGCACCAGAAACCTGAACACTGAAGCTTTCTTT. This chain connects TRBV6-6 to TRBJ1-1; no reliable D call. Germline V CDR1 and CDR2: MNHNY, SVGAGI (reference sequence). CDR3 length: 13 residues. Trimming removed 7 bases from V and 0 bases from J, with 9 bases in between.

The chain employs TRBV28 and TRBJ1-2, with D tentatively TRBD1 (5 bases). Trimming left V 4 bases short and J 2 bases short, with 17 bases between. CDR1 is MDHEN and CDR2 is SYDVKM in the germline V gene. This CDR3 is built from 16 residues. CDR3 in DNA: TGTGCCAGCAGTTCCTACTCCGGCAGGGCCAACTATGGCTACACCTTC. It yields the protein CASSSYSGRANYGYTF.

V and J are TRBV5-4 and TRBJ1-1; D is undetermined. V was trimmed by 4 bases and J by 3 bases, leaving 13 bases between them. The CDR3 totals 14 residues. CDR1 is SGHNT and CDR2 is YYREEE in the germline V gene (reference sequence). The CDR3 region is CASSTFLLDTEAFF. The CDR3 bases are TGTGCCAGCAGCACCTTTCTTTTGGACACTGAAGCTTTCTTT.

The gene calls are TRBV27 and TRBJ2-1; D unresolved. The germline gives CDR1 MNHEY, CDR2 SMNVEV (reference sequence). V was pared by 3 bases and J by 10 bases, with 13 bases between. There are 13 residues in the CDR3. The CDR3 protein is CASSFAPLTEQFF. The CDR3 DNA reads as TGTGCCAGCAGTTTTGCCCCTTTAACCGAGCAGTTCTTC.

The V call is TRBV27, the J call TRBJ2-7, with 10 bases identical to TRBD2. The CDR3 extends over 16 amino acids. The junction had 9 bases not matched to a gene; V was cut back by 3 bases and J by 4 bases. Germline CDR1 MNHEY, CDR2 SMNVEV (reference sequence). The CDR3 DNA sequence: TGTGCCAGCAGTTTCTCTAGCGGGAGTGGGTGGTACGAGCAGTACTTC. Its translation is CASSFSSGSGWYEQYF.

CDR3 coding DNA: TGTGCCAGCGGAGGGGGACTAGCGGGAGACTACGAGCAGTACTTC. This codes for CASGGGLAGDYEQYF. The chain uses TRBV6-5 and TRBJ2-7; 14 positions agree with TRBD2. Trimming at V came to 8 bases and at J to 3 bases, leaving 6 bases not matched to a gene. CDR3 length: 15 residues. Germline loops: CDR1 MNHEY, CDR2 SVGAGI.

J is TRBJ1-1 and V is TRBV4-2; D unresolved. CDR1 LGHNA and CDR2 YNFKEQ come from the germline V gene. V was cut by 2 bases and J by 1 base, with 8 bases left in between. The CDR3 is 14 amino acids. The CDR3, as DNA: TGTGCCAGCAGCCAACACGGACGGAACACTGAAGCTTTCTTT. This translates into CASSQHGRNTEAFF.

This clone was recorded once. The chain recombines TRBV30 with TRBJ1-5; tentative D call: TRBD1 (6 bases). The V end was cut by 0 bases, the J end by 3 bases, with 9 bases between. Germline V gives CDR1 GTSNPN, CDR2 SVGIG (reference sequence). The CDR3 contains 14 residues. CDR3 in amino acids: CAWSVGGPNQPQHF. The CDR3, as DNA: TGTGCCTGGAGTGTAGGGGGGCCCAATCAGCCCCAGCATTTT. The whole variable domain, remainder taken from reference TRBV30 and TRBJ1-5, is SQTIHQWPATLVQPVGSPLSLECTVEGTSNPNLYWYRQAAGRGLQLLFYSVGIGQISSEVPQNLSASRPQDRQFILSSKKLLLSDSGFYLCAWSVGGPNQPQHFGDGTRLSIL.

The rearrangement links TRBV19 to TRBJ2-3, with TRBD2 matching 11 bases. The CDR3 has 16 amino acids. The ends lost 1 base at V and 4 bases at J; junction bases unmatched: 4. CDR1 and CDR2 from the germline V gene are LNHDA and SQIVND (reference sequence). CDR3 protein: CASSIGSGRGPDTQYF. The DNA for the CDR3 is TGTGCCAGTAGTATAGGTAGCGGGAGGGGGCCAGATACGCAGTATTTT. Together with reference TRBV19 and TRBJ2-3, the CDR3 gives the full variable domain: DGGITQSPKYLFRKEGQNVTLSCEQNLNHDAMYWYRQDPGQGLRLIYYSQIVNDFQKGDIAEGYSVSREKKESFPLTVTSAQKNPTAFYLCASSIGSGRGPDTQYFGPGTRLTVL.

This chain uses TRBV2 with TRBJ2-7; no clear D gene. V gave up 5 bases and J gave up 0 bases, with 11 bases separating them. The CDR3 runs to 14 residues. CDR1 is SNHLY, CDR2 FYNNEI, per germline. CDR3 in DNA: TGTGCCAGCAGTCTCTCTGAGGTCTCCTACGAGCAGTACTTC. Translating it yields CASSLSEVSYEQYF.